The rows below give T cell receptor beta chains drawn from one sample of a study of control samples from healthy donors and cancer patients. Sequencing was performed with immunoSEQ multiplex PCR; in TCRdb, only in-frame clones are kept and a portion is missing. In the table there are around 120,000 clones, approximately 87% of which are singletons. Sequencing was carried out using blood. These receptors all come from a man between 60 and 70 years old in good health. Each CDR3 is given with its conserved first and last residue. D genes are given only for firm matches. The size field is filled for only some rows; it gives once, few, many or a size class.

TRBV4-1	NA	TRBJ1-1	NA	CASSRASAPYRAGGTEAFF	TGCGCCAGCAGCCGTGCGTCGGCACCGTACAGGGCAGGAGGCACTGAAGCTTTCTTT
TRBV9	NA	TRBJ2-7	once	CASSVGTAQGEQYF	TGTGCCAGCAGCGTAGGGACCGCCCAGGGCGAGCAGTACTTC
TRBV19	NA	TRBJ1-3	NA	CASSIKVAFSSGNTIYF	TGTGCCAGTAGTATTAAGGTGGCATTTAGCTCTGGAAACACCATATATTTT
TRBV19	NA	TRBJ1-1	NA	CASSQALNTEAFF	TGTGCCAGTAGTCAAGCTTTGAACACTGAAGCTTTCTTT
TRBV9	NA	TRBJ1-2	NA	CASSPTPNYGYTF	TGTGCCAGCAGCCCAACACCGAACTATGGCTACACCTTC
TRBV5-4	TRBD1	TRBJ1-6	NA	CASSSKQGIESPLHF	TGTGCCAGCAGCTCTAAACAGGGGATAGAGTCACCCCTCCACTTT
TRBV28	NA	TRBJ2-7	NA	CASSLSLLSGYEQYF	TGTGCCAGCAGTTTATCTTTGCTCTCAGGCTACGAGCAGTACTTC
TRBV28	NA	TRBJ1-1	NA	CASSGVPRDTEAFF	TGTGCCAGCTCCGGAGTGCCCAGGGACACTGAAGCTTTCTTT
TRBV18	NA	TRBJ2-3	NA	CASSPSGDTQYF	TGTGCCAGCTCACCGAGTGGAGATACGCAGTATTTT
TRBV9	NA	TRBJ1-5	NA	CASSAEGFPNQPQHF	TGTGCCAGCAGCGCCGAGGGTTTCCCTAATCAGCCCCAGCATTTT
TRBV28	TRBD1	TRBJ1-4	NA	CASGGQGGEKLFF	TGTGCCAGTGGGGGACAGGGAGGCGAAAAACTGTTTTTT
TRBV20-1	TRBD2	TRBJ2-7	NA	CSAWTRNEQYF	TGCAGTGCCTGGACTAGGAACGAGCAGTACTTC
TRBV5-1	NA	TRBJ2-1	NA	CASSLWGDTSYNEQFF	TGCGCCAGCAGCTTGTGGGGCGATACCTCCTACAATGAGCAGTTCTTC
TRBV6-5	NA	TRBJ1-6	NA	CASRSDTFANSPLHF	TGTGCCAGCAGATCGGACACCTTCGCTAATTCACCCCTCCACTTT
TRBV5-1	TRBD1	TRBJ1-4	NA	CASSLPGQGAEKLFF	TGCGCCAGCAGTCTTCCGGGACAGGGCGCTGAAAAACTGTTTTTT
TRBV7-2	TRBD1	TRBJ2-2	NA	CASSGQVTGELFF	TGTGCCAGCAGTGGACAGGTCACCGGGGAGCTGTTTTTT
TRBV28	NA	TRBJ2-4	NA	CASSESGRGAKNIQYF	TGTGCCAGCAGCGAAAGTGGCCGGGGAGCCAAAAACATTCAGTACTTC
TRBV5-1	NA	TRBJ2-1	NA	CASSLVGGVDEQFF	TGCGCCAGCAGCTTGGTTGGAGGGGTGGATGAGCAGTTCTTC
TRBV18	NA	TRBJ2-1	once	CASSPFGGFGARIRNEQFF	TGTGCCAGCTCTCCTTTCGGCGGTTTCGGGGCGCGGATCCGGAATGAGCAGTTCTTC
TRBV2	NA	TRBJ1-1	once	CASRDTLNTEAFF	TGTGCCAGCAGGGACACGTTGAACACTGAAGCTTTCTTT
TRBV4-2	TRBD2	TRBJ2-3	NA	CASSQDQVGRGSRYSTDTQYF	TGTGCCAGCAGCCAAGACCAGGTGGGGCGGGGGTCCCGTTATAGCACAGATACGCAGTATTTT
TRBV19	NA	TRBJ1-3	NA	CASSYISGNTIYF	TGTGCCAGTAGCTATATCTCTGGAAACACCATATATTTT
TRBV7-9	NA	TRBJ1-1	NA	CASSLVYTAEAFF	TGTGCCAGCAGCTTAGTGTATACGGCTGAAGCTTTCTTT
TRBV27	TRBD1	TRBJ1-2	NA	CASSSRTGNYGYTF	TGTGCCAGCAGTTCAAGGACAGGGAACTATGGCTACACCTTC
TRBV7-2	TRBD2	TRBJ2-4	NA	CASSFQSGGPGTGIQYF	TGTGCCAGCAGCTTCCAAAGCGGGGGGCCAGGGACGGGCATTCAGTACTTC
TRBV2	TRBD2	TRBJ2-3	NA	CASKLLTSGSTDTQYF	TGTGCCAGCAAGCTTTTGACTAGCGGCAGCACAGATACGCAGTATTTT
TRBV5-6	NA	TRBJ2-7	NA	CASSSNGAPLKQYF	TGTGCCAGCAGCTCGAACGGGGCCCCACTGAAGCAGTACTTC
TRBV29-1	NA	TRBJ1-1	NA	CSVEVNTEAFF	TGCAGCGTTGAAGTGAACACTGAAGCTTTCTTT
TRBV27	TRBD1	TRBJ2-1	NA	CASSLGTESAGKFF	TGTGCCAGCAGTTTAGGGACAGAGAGCGCCGGGAAGTTCTTC
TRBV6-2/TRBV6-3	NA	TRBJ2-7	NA	CASSYSGIDEQYF	TGTGCCAGCAGTTACTCGGGGATCGACGAGCAGTACTTC
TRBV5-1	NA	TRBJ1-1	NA	CASSFSGNTEAFF	TGCGCCAGCAGCTTCTCCGGAAACACTGAAGCTTTCTTT
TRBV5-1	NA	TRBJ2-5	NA	CASSFQGLPGETQYF	TGCGCCAGCAGCTTCCAGGGCCTCCCCGGAGAGACCCAGTACTTC
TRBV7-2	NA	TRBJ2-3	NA	CASSPQGGEGTDTQYF	TGTGCCAGCAGCCCTCAGGGTGGGGAGGGCACAGATACGCAGTATTTT
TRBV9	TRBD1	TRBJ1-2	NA	CASKDRGYDGYTF	TGTGCCAGCAAGGACAGGGGATACGATGGCTACACCTTC
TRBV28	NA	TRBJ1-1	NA	CASLPGGAGKTEAFF	TGTGCCAGCCTCCCTGGGGGGGCCGGGAAGACTGAAGCTTTCTTT
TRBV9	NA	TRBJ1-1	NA	CASSVGQAMNTEAFF	TGTGCCAGCAGCGTAGGGCAGGCGATGAACACTGAAGCTTTCTTT
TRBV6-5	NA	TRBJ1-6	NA	CASRDLTIYNSPLHF	TGTGCCAGCAGGGACCTGACCATCTATAATTCACCCCTCCACTTT
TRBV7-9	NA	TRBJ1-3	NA	CASSLTLFGSNSGNTIYF	TGTGCCAGCAGCTTGACTCTCTTTGGATCCAACTCTGGAAACACCATATATTTT
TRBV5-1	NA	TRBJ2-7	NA	CASSLNFMSPRGSYEQYF	TGCGCCAGCAGCTTGAATTTCATGTCGCCGCGGGGATCCTACGAGCAGTACTTC
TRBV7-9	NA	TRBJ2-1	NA	CASGKHRDEQFF	TGTGCCAGCGGCAAGCACAGGGATGAGCAGTTCTTC
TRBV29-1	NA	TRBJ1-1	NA	CSVADAEAFF	TGCAGCGTGGCTGACGCTGAAGCTTTCTTT
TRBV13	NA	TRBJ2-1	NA	CASSPRGGSHSYNEQFF	TGTGCCAGCAGCCCGAGGGGGGGTTCCCACTCCTACAATGAGCAGTTCTTC
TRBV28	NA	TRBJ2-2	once	CASSLCLGPENTGELFF	TGTGCCAGCAGTTTATGCTTGGGACCCGAGAACACCGGGGAGCTGTTTTTT
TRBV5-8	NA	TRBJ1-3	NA	CASSLLLNYGNTIYF	TGTGCCAGCAGCTTGCTTCTAAATTATGGAAACACCATATATTTT
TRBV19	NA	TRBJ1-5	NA	CASSSGVGSNQPQHF	TGTGCCAGTAGTTCCGGGGTCGGAAGCAATCAGCCCCAGCATTTT
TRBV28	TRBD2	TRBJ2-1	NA	CASSPLPSGGRNEQFF	TGTGCCAGCAGTCCCCTACCTAGCGGGGGTCGCAATGAGCAGTTCTTC
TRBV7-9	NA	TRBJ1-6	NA	CASSGVGRGNSPLHF	TGTGCCAGCAGTGGAGTCGGTCGGGGAAATTCACCCCTCCACTTT
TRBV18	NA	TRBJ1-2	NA	CASSPTLDYGYTF	TGTGCCAGCTCACCAACATTAGACTATGGCTACACCTTC
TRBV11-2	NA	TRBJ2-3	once	CASTQDEASPGTDTQYF	TGTGCCAGCACCCAAGATGAAGCTTCCCCCGGCACAGATACGCAGTATTTT
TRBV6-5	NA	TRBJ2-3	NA	CASTKGGVQADTQYF	TGTGCCAGCACCAAGGGGGGGGTCCAAGCGGATACGCAGTATTTT
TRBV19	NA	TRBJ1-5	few	CASSDGYPTGRNQPQHF	TGTGCCAGTAGCGACGGCTATCCGACAGGACGCAATCAGCCCCAGCATTTT
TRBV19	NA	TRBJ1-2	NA	CASSMRRDRTFYGYTF	TGTGCCAGTAGTATGCGAAGAGACAGGACATTTTATGGCTACACCTTC
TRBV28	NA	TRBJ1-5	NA	CASSLEVQPQHF	TGTGCCAGCAGTTTAGAGGTTCAGCCCCAGCATTTT
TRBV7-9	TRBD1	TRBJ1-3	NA	CASSLTGGENTIYF	TGTGCCAGCAGCTTAACAGGGGGCGAAAACACCATATATTTT